The sequence of this T cell receptor (beta chain) was determined in a study of blood T cell repertoires in COVID-19. Trimming at V came to 1 base and at J to 5 bases, leaving 1 base not matched to a gene. The CDR3 is 14 residues long. The germline CDR1 and CDR2 sequences are KGHSH and LQKENI. Data came from immunoSEQ multiplex PCR; TCRdb stores just in-frame clones and leaves some out. The sample contains a few hundred thousand clones, roughly 84% of which appear only once. The sequence was obtained from a woman of 80 years or more with acute or convalescent COVID-19. The genes are TRBV18 and TRBJ2-4, with 8 bases fitting TRBD1. The sample taken for sequencing was peripheral blood. The CDR3 DNA sequence: TGTGCCAGCTCACCACTGACAGGGGAAAACATTCAGTACTTC. The encoded protein is CASSPLTGENIQYF.